A single sample is the source of the 20 T cell receptor beta chains below, sequenced in a study of T cell changes during pregnancy in multiple sclerosis. TCRdb keeps only in-frame clones here, not all; method: immunoSEQ multiplex PCR. Here the sample spans about 60,000 clones, 91% being singletons. Sequences were derived from peripheral blood, sampled before pregnancy. These receptor sequences come from a female donor with multiple sclerosis, enrolled in a pregnancy study.

This chain links TRBV18 with TRBJ1-1; 7 positions agree with TRBD1. The CDR3 spans 15 residues. V shed 3 bases, J shed 1 base, and the junction held 5 bases outside the gene matches. The germline V gene has CDR1 KGHSH and CDR2 LQKENI. CDR3 residues: CASSPAAGGNTEAFF. Here the CDR3 DNA reads TGTGCCAGCTCACCGGCGGCAGGGGGGAACACTGAAGCTTTCTTT.

The genes are TRBV6-4 and TRBJ1-1; D ambiguous. The CDR3 runs 14 residues. The V and J ends lost 4 bases and 3 bases respectively, with 12 bases between them. Looked up from germline, CDR1 is MRHNA and CDR2 is SNTAGT. CDR3 sequence reads: CASSVAGSDTEAFF. CDR3 nucleotide sequence: TGTGCCAGCAGTGTGGCGGGTTCGGACACTGAAGCTTTCTTT.

The chain combines TRBV7-3 with TRBJ2-3, with a tentative D call TRBD2 (6 bases). This CDR3 is built from 13 residues. Between the trimmed V and J ends, which lost 5 bases and 5 bases, there was a span of 11 bases. Germline V CDR1 and CDR2: SGHTA, FQGTGA. The CDR3 bases are TGTGCCAGCAGCCCGACTAGTCTAGATACGCAGTATTTT. Its protein product is CASSPTSLDTQYF.

J is TRBJ1-1 and V is TRBV11-2; 7 nucleotides match TRBD1. Looked up from germline, CDR1 is SGHAT and CDR2 is FQNNGV. V lost 3 bases and J lost 6; bases outside the gene matches: 19. The CDR3 has 18 amino acids. The CDR3: CASSFALGQPDGIPEAFF. The CDR3 coding sequence is TGTGCCAGCAGCTTCGCTTTGGGACAGCCTGACGGAATACCTGAAGCTTTCTTT.

The rearrangement links TRBV10-2 to TRBJ2-1, with D perhaps TRBD1 (8 bases). V was trimmed by 5 bases and J by 6 bases, leaving 26 bases between them. CDR3 length: 18 amino acids. Germline V gene lookup returns CDR1 WSHSY and CDR2 SAAADI. CDR3 in DNA: TGCGCCAGCAGTTCCTTTCCTTACAACCACAGGGGGGGCAATGAGCAGTTCTTC. Its translation: CASSSFPYNHRGGNEQFF.

V and J are TRBV7-2 and TRBJ2-3, with 8 bases fitting TRBD2. The germline CDR1 and CDR2 sequences are SGHTA and FQGNSA. This CDR3 is built from 14 residues. V shed 5 bases, J shed 6 bases, and the junction held 7 bases outside the gene matches. The CDR3 sequence is CASSLGLGKDTQYF. CDR3 bases: TGTGCCAGCAGCCTGGGACTAGGTAAGGATACGCAGTATTTT.

This clone came up once. The chain recombines TRBV7-6 with TRBJ1-1, with a tentative D call TRBD1 (5 bases). The CDR3 is 14 amino acids. CDR1 is SGHVS, CDR2 FNYEAQ, per germline. V lost 0 bases to trimming and J lost 10 bases, with 15 bases between them. The CDR3 region is CASSLAGQGTGAFF. DNA of the CDR3: TGTGCCAGCAGCTTAGCGGGCCAGGGCACAGGAGCTTTCTTT.

The chain links TRBV7-9 to TRBJ2-4; TRBD1 matches 7 bases. V was pared by 0 bases and J by 0 bases, with 11 bases of the junction left unmatched. The CDR3 runs 19 residues. Germline V CDR1 and CDR2: SEHNR, FQNEAQ (reference sequence). The CDR3 coding sequence is TGTGCCAGCAGCTTAGCGGGCCCTGGGACAGCTTTAGCCAAAAACATTCAGTACTTC. Encoded protein: CASSLAGPGTALAKNIQYF.

The V call is TRBV5-5, the J call TRBJ2-7, with TRBD1 matching over 9 bases. The germline V gene encodes CDR1 SGHKS and CDR2 YYEKEE (reference sequence). Germline trimming cut 3 bases from V and 4 bases from J; bases unmatched to any gene: 5. The CDR3 runs 14 residues. For the CDR3, the DNA is TGTGCCAGCAGCTCGGGACAGGGTTGGTACGAGCAGTACTTC. Translation: CASSSGQGWYEQYF.

The chain couples TRBV6-5 to TRBJ2-2; D uncertain. From germline, CDR1 is MNHEY and CDR2 SVGAGI. This CDR3 has 13 amino acids. V was cut by 7 bases and J by 8 bases, with 14 bases left in between. The CDR3 loop is CASKARIAGELFF. The CDR3 DNA reads TGTGCCAGCAAGGCTAGGATTGCGGGGGAGCTGTTTTTT.

The J gene is TRBJ1-2, the V gene TRBV7-3; TRBD1 matches 7 bases. J gave up 4 bases and V 5 bases, and 7 bases lay outside the gene matches. The CDR3 totals 14 residues. The germline gives CDR1 SGHTA, CDR2 FQGTGA. The CDR3 region has the DNA TGTGCCAGCAGCCCAGGGAGACAGGGCTATGGCTACACCTTC. Encoded protein: CASSPGRQGYGYTF. Looking up the rest from reference TRBV7-3 and TRBJ1-2 gives the full variable domain: GAGVSQTPSNKVTEKGKYVELRCDPISGHTALYWYRQSLGQGPEFLIYFQGTGAADDSGLPNDRFFAVRPEGSVSTLKIQRTERGDSAVYLCASSPGRQGYGYTFGSGTRLTVV.

CDR3 sequence: CASSPSAGTGVGNTEAFF. CDR3 bases: TGTGCCAGCAGCCCGTCAGCCGGGACAGGGGTTGGGAACACTGAAGCTTTCTTT. The chain is built from TRBV5-4 and TRBJ1-1; 10 bases match TRBD1. The junction had 13 bases not matched to a gene; V was cut back by 4 bases and J by 1 base. The germline CDR1 and CDR2 sequences are SGHNT and YYREEE (reference sequence). The CDR3 loop spans 18 amino acids.

This rearrangement joins TRBV7-9 to TRBJ1-4; D gene ambiguous. V lost 4 bases to trimming and J lost 6 bases, with 6 bases between them. CDR1 is SEHNR, CDR2 FQNEAQ, per germline (reference sequence). CDR3 length: 12 residues. This chain's CDR3 is CASSWSDEKLFF. CDR3 nucleotide sequence: TGTGCCAGCAGCTGGTCGGATGAAAAACTGTTTTTT.

This chain connects TRBV4-1 to TRBJ1-2, with 8 bases identical to TRBD1. The CDR3 is made up of 15 amino acids. The V segment lost 3 bases and the J segment 7 bases; nucleotides outside the gene matches: 10. From germline, CDR1 is MGHRA and CDR2 YSYEKL. The CDR3 here is CASSQMWTGIIGYTF. CDR3 DNA sequence: TGCGCCAGCAGCCAGATGTGGACAGGGATCATTGGCTACACCTTC.

The rearrangement joins TRBV19 to TRBJ2-6; D might be TRBD1 (6 bases). The CDR3 consists of 18 residues. With 3 bases removed from V and 4 bases from J, the gap between germline ends came to 19 bases. The germline gives CDR1 LNHDA, CDR2 SQIVND (reference sequence). DNA for the CDR3: TGTGCCAGTAGTATTCTCACAGGGCTTGCTTTGGGGGCCAACGTCCTGACTTTC. Its translation is CASSILTGLALGANVLTF.

The chain combines TRBV4-3 with TRBJ1-2; 8 positions agree with TRBD1. The CDR3 runs 14 residues. Germline lookup yields CDR1 LGHNA and CDR2 YSLEER. V shed 5 bases and J 2 bases; nucleotides not matched to a gene: 4. CDR3 bases: TGCGCCAGCAGCTTCGGACAGGGAAACTATGGCTACACCTTC. Translation gives CASSFGQGNYGYTF.

This clone came up a few times. V is TRBV5-1 and J is TRBJ2-5, with TRBD2 identical over 8 bases. This CDR3 is built from 14 residues. Germline CDR1 is SGHRS and CDR2 is YFSETQ. V shed 2 bases, J shed 3 bases, and the junction held 3 bases outside the gene matches. The CDR3 reads CASSFSGAKETQYF. The CDR3 nucleotides are TGCGCCAGCAGCTTTAGCGGGGCCAAAGAGACCCAGTACTTC.

The V gene is TRBV11-2, the J gene TRBJ2-7; D is perhaps TRBD1 (6 bases). Deletions cut 5 bases from V and 6 bases from J, with 17 bases between. This CDR3 is built from 14 residues. Germline CDR1 reads SGHAT; CDR2 reads FQNNGV. The CDR3 DNA follows: TGTGCCAGCAGCCCCCAGGGGTTTAAGGGCGAGCAGTACTTC. It is translated as CASSPQGFKGEQYF.

The chain links TRBV2 to TRBJ2-4; a weak D match, TRBD2 (7 bases). The V and J ends lost 2 bases and 9 bases respectively, with 17 bases between them. The CDR3 loop spans 15 amino acids. Germline V gives CDR1 SNHLY, CDR2 FYNNEI. This CDR3 reads CASSEIGGLGTIQYF. The DNA of the CDR3 is TGTGCCAGCAGTGAAATCGGGGGGCTAGGCACCATTCAGTACTTC.

The chain couples TRBV4-3 to TRBJ2-6; D gene unclear. The CDR3 consists of 19 residues. Trimming left V 4 bases short and J 0 bases short, with 19 bases between. Germline V gives CDR1 LGHNA, CDR2 YSLEER. The CDR3 protein is CASSLEAYTIHSGANVLTF. In nucleotides, the CDR3 is TGCGCCAGCAGCCTCGAGGCGTACACGATTCACTCTGGGGCCAACGTCCTGACTTTC.